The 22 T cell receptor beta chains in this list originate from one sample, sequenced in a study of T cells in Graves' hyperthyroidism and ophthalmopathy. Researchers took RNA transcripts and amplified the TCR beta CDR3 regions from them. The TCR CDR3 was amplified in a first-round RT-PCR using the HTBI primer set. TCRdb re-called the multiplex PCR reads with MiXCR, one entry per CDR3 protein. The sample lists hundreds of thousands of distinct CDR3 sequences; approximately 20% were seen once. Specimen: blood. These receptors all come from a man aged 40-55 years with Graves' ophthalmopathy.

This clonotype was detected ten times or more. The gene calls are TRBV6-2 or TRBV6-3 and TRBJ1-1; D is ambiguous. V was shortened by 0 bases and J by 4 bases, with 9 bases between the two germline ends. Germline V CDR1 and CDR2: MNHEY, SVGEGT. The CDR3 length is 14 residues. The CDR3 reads CASSYSMGSTEAFF. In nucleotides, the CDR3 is TGTGCCAGCAGTTACTCGATGGGGTCCACTGAAGCTTTCTTT.

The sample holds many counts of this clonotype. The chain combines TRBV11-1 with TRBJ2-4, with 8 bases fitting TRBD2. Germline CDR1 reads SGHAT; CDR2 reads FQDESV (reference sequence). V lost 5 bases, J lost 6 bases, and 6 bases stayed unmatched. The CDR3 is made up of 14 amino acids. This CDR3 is CASSPRSGGNIQYF. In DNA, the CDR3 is TGTGCCAGCAGCCCCCGGAGCGGGGGAAACATTCAGTACTTC.

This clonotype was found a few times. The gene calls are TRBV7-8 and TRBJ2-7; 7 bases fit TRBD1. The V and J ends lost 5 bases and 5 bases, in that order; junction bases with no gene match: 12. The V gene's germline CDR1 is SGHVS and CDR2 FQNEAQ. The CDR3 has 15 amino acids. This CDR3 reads CASSPLTEGGHEQYF. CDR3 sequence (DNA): TGTGCCAGCAGCCCCTTAACAGAAGGGGGCCACGAGCAGTACTTC.

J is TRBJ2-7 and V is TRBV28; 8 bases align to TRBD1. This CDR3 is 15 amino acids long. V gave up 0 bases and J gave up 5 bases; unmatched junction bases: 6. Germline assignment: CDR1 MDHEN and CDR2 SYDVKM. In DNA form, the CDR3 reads TGTGCCAGCAGTTTATGGGCAGGGGGCGTCCACGAGCAGTACTTC. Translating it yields CASSLWAGGVHEQYF. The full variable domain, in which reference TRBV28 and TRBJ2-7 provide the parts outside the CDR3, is DVKVTQSSRYLVKRTGEKVFLECVQDMDHENMFWYRQDPGLGLRLIYFSYDVKMKEKGDIPEGYSVSREKKERFSLILESASTNQTSMYLCASSLWAGGVHEQYFGPGTRLTVT.

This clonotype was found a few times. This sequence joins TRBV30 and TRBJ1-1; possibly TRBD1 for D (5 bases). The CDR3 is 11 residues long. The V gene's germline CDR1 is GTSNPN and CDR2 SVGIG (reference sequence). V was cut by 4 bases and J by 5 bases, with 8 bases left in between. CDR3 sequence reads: CAWKGVTEAFF. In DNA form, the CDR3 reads TGTGCCTGGAAAGGGGTAACTGAAGCTTTCTTT.

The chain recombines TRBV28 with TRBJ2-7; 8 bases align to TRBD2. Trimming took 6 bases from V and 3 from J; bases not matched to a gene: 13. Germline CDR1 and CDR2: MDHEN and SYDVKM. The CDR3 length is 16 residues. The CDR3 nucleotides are TGTGCCAGCAGCCCCCCGGGACTAGTAACATTCTACGAGCAGTACTTC. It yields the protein CASSPPGLVTFYEQYF.

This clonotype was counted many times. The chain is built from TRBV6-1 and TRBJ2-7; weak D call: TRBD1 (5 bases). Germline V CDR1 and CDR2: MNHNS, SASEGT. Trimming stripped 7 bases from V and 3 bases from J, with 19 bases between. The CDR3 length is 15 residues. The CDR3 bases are TGTGCCAGCAACCCAATCCAGGGTGATCGCTACGAGCAGTACTTC. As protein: CASNPIQGDRYEQYF.

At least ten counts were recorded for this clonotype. CDR3 amino acids: CSARLVYEQYF. In nucleotides, the CDR3 is TGCAGTGCCAGACTCGTGTACGAGCAGTACTTC. The rearrangement joins TRBV20-1 to TRBJ2-7, with unresolved D. The CDR3 has 11 amino acids. V lost 6 bases and J lost 4, with 10 bases in between. Germline lookup yields CDR1 DFQATT and CDR2 SNEGSKA (reference sequence).

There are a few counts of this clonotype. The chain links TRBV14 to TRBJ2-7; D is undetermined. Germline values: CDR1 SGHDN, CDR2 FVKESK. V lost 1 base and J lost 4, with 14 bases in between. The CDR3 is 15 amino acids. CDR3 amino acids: CASSQVWTSRYEQYF. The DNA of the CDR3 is TGTGCCAGCAGCCAAGTCTGGACCTCTCGGTACGAGCAGTACTTC. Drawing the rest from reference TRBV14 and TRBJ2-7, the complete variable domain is EAGVTQFPSHSVIEKGQTVTLRCDPISGHDNLYWYRRVMGKEIKFLLHFVKESKQDESGMPNNRFLAERTGGTYSTLKVQPAELEDSGVYFCASSQVWTSRYEQYFGPGTRLTVT.

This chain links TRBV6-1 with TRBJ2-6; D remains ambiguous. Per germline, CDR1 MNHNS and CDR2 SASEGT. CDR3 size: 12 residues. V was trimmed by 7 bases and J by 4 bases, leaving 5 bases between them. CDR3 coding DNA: TGTGCCAGCAATCTCGGGGCCAACGTCCTGACTTTC. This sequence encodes CASNLGANVLTF.

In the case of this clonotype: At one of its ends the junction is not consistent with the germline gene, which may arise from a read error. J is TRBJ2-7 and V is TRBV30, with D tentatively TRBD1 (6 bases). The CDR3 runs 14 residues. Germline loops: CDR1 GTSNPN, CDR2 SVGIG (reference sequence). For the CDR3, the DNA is TGTGCCTGGAGTGGACGGACAGCTTCCTACGAACAGTACTTC. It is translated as CAWSGRTASYEQYF. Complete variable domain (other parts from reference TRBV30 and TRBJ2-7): SQTIHQWPATLVQPVGSPLSLECTVEGTSNPNLYWYRQAAGRGLQLLFYSVGIGQISSEVPQNLSASRPQDRQFILSSKKLLLSDSGFYLCAWSGRTASYEQYFGPGTRLTVT.

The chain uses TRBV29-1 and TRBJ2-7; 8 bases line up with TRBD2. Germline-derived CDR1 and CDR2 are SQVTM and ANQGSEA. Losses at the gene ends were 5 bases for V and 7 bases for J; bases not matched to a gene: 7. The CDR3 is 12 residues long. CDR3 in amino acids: CSVTAGESEQYF. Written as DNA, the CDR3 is TGCAGCGTTACAGCGGGAGAAAGTGAGCAGTACTTC.

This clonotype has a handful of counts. For the CDR3, the DNA is TGCAGCGTTGAAGTTTGGGGGCTGAATGGAAACACCATATATTTT. It yields the protein CSVEVWGLNGNTIYF. V and J are TRBV29-1 and TRBJ1-3; a possible D gene is TRBD1 (6 bases). Germline-derived CDR1 and CDR2 are SQVTM and ANQGSEA. Trimming stripped 1 base from V and 3 bases from J, with 13 bases between. The CDR3 length is 15 residues. The full variable domain, with the rest looked up from reference TRBV29-1 and TRBJ1-3, is SAVISQKPSRDICQRGTSLTIQCQVDSQVTMMFWYRQQPGQSLTLIATANQGSEATYESGFVIDKFPISRPNLTFSTLTVSNMSPEDSSIYLCSVEVWGLNGNTIYFGEGSWLTVV.

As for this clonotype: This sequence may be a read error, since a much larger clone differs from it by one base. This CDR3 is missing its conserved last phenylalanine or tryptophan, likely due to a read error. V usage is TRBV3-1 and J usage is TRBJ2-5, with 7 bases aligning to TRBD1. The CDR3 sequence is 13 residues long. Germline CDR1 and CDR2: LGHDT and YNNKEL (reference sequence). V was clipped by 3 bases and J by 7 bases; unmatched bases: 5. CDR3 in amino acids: CASSQPHRGTQYL. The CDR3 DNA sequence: TGTGCCAGCAGCCAGCCCCACAGGGGGACCCAGTACCTC.

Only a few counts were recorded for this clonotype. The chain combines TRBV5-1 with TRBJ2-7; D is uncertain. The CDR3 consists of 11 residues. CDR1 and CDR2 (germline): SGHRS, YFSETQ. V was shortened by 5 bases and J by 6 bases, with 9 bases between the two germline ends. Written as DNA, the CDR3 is TGCGCCAGCAGGGAGATGGCCGAGCAGTACTTC. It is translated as CASREMAEQYF.

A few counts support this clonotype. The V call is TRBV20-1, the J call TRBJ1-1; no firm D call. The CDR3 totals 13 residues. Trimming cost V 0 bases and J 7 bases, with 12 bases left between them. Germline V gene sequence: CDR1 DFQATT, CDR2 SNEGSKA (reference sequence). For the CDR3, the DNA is TGCAGTGCTAGAGATGCGGGTTCTGATGAAGCTTTCTTT. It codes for CSARDAGSDEAFF.

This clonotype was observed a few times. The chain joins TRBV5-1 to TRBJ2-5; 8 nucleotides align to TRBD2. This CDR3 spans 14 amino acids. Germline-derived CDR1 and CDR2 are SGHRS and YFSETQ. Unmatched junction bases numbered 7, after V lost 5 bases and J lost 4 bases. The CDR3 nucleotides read TGCGCCAGCAGTCTGGGGACTAGAGGAGAGACCCAGTACTTC. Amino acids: CASSLGTRGETQYF.

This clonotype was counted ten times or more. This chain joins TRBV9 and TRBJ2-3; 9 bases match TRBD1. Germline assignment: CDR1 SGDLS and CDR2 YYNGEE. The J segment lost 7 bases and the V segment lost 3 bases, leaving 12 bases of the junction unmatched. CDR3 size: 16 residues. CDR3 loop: CASSGGGTGTPYTQYF. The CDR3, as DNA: TGTGCCAGCAGCGGCGGTGGGACAGGGACCCCATATACGCAGTATTTT.

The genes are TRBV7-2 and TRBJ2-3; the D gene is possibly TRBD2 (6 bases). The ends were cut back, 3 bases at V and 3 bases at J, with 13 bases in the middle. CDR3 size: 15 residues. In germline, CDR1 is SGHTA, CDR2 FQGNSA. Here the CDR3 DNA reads TGTGCCAGCAGCTTTTGGGGGGAGAGGACAGATACGCAGTATTTT. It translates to CASSFWGERTDTQYF.

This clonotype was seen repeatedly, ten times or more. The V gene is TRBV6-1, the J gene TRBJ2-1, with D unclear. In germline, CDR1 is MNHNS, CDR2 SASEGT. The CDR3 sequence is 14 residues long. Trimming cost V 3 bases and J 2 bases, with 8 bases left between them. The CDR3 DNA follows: TGTGCCAGCAGTGAGTACAGCACCTACAATGAGCAGTTCTTC. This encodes CASSEYSTYNEQFF.

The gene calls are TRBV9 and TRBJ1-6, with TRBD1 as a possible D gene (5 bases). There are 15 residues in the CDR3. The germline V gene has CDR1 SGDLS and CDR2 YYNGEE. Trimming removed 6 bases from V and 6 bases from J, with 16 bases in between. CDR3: CASKEGSGGNSPLHF. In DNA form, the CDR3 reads TGTGCCAGCAAAGAGGGGTCGGGGGGTAATTCACCCCTCCACTTT.

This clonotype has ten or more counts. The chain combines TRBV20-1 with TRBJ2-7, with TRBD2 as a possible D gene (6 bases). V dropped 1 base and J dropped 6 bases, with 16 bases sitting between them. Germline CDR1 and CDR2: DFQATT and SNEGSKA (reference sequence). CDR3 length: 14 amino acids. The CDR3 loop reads CSARGGGITGEQYF. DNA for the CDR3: TGCAGTGCTAGAGGAGGCGGGATAACAGGCGAGCAGTACTTC.